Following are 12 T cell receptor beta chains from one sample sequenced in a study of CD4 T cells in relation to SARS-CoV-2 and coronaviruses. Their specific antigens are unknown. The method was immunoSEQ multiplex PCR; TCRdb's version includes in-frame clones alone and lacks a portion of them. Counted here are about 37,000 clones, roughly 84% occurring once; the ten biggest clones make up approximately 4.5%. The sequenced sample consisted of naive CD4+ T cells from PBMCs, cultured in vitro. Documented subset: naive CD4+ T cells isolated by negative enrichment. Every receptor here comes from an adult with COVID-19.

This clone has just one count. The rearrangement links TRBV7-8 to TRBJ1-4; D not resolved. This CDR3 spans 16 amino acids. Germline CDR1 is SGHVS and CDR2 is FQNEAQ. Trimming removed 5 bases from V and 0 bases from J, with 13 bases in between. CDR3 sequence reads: CASSPRRGATNEKLFF. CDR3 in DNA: TGTGCCAGCAGCCCGAGACGTGGTGCAACTAATGAAAAACTGTTTTTT.

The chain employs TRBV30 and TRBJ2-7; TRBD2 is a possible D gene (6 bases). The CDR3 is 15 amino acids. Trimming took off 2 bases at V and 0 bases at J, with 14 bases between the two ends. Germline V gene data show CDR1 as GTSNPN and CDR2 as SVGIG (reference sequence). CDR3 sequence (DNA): TGTGCCTGGAGTTTTGGGACTTCTAGCTCCTACGAGCAGTACTTC. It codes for CAWSFGTSSSYEQYF. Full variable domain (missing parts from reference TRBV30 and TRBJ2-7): SQTIHQWPATLVQPVGSPLSLECTVEGTSNPNLYWYRQAAGRGLQLLFYSVGIGQISSEVPQNLSASRPQDRQFILSSKKLLLSDSGFYLCAWSFGTSSSYEQYFGPGTRLTVT.

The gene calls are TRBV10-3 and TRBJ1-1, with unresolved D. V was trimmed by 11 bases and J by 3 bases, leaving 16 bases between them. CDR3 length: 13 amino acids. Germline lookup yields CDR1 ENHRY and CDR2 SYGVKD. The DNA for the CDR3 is TGTGCCTTGCGAAAAACGTGGGACACTGAAGCTTTCTTT. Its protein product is CALRKTWDTEAFF.

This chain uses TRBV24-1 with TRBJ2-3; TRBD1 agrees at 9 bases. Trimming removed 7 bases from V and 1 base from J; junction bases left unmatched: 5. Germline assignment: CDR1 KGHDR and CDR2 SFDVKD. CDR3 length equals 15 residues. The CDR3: CATREGQGGTDTQYF. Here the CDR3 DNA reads TGTGCCACCAGGGAGGGACAGGGTGGCACAGATACGCAGTATTTT.

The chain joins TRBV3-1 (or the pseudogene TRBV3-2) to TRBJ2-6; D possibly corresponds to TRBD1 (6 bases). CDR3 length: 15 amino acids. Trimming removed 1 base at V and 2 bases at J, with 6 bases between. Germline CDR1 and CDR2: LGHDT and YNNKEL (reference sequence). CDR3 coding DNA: TGTGCCAGCAGCCAAGGGGGGCCTGGGGCCAACGTCCTGACTTTC. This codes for CASSQGGPGANVLTF.

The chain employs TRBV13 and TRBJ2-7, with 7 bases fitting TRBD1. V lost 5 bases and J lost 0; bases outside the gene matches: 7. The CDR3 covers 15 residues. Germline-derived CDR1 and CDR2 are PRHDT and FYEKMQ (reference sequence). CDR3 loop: CASSPRQGFSYEQYF. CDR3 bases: TGTGCCAGCAGCCCCCGACAGGGTTTCTCCTACGAGCAGTACTTC.

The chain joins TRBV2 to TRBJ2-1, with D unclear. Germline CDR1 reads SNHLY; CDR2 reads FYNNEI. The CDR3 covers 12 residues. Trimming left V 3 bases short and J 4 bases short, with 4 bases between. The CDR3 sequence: CASSDGYNEQFF. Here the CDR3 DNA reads TGTGCCAGCAGTGACGGATACAATGAGCAGTTCTTC.

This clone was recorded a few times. The CDR3 coding sequence is TGTGCCAGCAGCCCTCAAATGAACACTGAAGCTTTCTTT. This sequence encodes CASSPQMNTEAFF. The chain combines TRBV9 with TRBJ1-1, with D hard to call. The CDR3 covers 13 residues. With 4 bases removed from V and 0 bases from J, the gap between germline ends came to 7 bases. Germline assignment: CDR1 SGDLS and CDR2 YYNGEE. The whole variable domain, remainder taken from reference TRBV9 and TRBJ1-1, is DSGVTQTPKHLITATGQRVTLRCSPRSGDLSVYWYQQSLDQGLQFLIQYYNGEERAKGNILERFSAQQFPDLHSELNLSSLELGDSALYFCASSPQMNTEAFFGQGTRLTVV.

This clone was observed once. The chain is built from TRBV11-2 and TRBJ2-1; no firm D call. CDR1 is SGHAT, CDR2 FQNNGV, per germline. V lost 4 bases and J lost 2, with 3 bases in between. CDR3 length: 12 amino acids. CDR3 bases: TGTGCCAGCAGCTCGCCCTACAATGAGCAGTTCTTC. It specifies CASSSPYNEQFF.

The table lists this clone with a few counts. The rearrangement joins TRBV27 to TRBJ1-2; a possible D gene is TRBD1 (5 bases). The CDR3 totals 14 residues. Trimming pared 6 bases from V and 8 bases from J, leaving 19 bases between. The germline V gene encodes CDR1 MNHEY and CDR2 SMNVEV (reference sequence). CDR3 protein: CASRELGLPEGYTF. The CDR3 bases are TGTGCCAGCAGGGAACTGGGACTACCGGAAGGCTACACCTTC.

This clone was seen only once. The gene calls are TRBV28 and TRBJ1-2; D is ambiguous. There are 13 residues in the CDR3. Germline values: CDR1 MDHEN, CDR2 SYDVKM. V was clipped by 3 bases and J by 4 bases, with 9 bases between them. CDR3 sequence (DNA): TGTGCCAGCAGTTTGGTGGGAGCCTATGGCTACACCTTC. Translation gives CASSLVGAYGYTF.

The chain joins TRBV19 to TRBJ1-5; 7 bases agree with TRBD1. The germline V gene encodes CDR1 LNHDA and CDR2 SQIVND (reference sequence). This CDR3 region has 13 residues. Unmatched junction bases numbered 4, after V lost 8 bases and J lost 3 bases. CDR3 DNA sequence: TGTGCCAGTGGCAGGGGGACCAATCAGCCCCAGCATTTT. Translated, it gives CASGRGTNQPQHF.